This is a list of T cell receptor beta chains from one sample in a study of response to subunit inactivated influenza vaccine. Using its own MiXCR run on the RT-PCR reads, TCRdb lists one record per CDR3 protein. Among hundreds of thousands of distinct CDR3 sequences listed, 25% were seen once. This specimen was CD4+ T cells sorted from PBMCs, taken more than 4 days after vaccination. These receptor sequences come from a man in his fifties or sixties who received an inactivated influenza vaccine. Both conserved end residues are trimmed from each CDR3. Expanded clones get a size class; other rows say once, few or many, or leave the size out.

clone size	V gene	CDR3 protein
few	TRBV7-8	ASSQSTGANEQF
.	TRBV12-5	ASGLTGLDTQY
.	TRBV18	ASSPEGWFETQY
.	TRBV5-1	ASSLGGLTLTGELF
few	TRBV28	ASSLWIARTSGTGHEQY
few	TRBV7-2	ASSAAGTSNFNEQF
.	TRBV4-2	ASSQRGGRGGPPSSYNSPLH
.	TRBV24-1	APCHRGNKPSSGANVLT
.	TRBV7-8	ASSLLTMTASTDTQY
.	TRBV20-1	SASAFQGLAGDNEQF
few	TRBV7-2	ASSLPTGTSGSEPPNSEQF
.	TRBV5-5	ASRRQGATNEKLF
.	TRBV5-6	ASSPEPSGANEQF